This T cell receptor (beta chain) came from a study of chemoradiotherapy in HPV16-positive cancers. Assay used: immunoSEQ multiplex PCR; TCRdb lists only in-frame clones, some missing. The data contain 5,500 or so clones, about three quarters of them singletons. V was clipped by 4 bases and J by 7 bases, with 14 bases between them. Germline CDR1 GTSNPN, CDR2 SVGIG (reference sequence). The CDR3 covers 14 residues. Study-wide points: During treatment, candidate HPV-specific clones and E7-related motifs expanded in tumor.

As regards this clone: The antigen remains undetermined.

This sequence joins TRBV30 and TRBJ1-6, with unresolved D. Collection of the sample occurred from a patient who underwent chemoradiotherapy. This receptor was obtained from a human donor with HPV-associated anogenital cancer. CDR3 in DNA: TGTGCCTGGACAGCGAACCCTTGGAATTCACCCCTCCACTTT. Protein sequence: CAWTANPWNSPLHF.